The 20 T cell receptor beta chains given below trace back to one sample, sequenced in a study of T cell responses to AZD1222 COVID-19 vaccine. Generated by immunoSEQ multiplex PCR, the TCRdb table keeps only in-frame clones and is missing some. The sample holds about 130,000 clones; less than 95% are singletons and the top ten take about 4.2%. This material consisted of peripheral blood, taken on day 0 of MenACWY control vaccination. These TCRs come from an adult in good health.

The genes are TRBV28 and TRBJ2-7, with 8 bases identical to TRBD1. From germline, CDR1 is MDHEN and CDR2 SYDVKM. Trimming at V came to 1 base and at J to 5 bases, leaving 13 bases not matched to a gene. The CDR3 runs to 17 residues. The CDR3 bases are TGTGCCAGCAGTTTATTGGGGAACGGACAGGGAGGCGACGAGCAGTACTTC. Its translation is CASSLLGNGQGGDEQYF.

The chain carries TRBV7-9 and TRBJ2-5; tentative D call: TRBD1 (5 bases). The CDR3 has 14 residues. Deletions cut 4 bases from V and 5 bases from J, with 14 bases between. The V gene's germline CDR1 is SEHNR and CDR2 FQNEAQ (reference sequence). Here the CDR3 reads CASSSSTASETQYF. Here the CDR3 DNA reads TGTGCCAGCAGCTCATCGACAGCGTCCGAGACCCAGTACTTC. The complete variable domain, with remaining parts taken from reference TRBV7-9 and TRBJ2-5, reads DTGVSQNPRHKITKRGQNVTFRCDPISEHNRLYWYRQTLGQGPEFLTYFQNEAQLEKSRLLSDRFSAERPKGSFSTLEIQRTEQGDSAMYLCASSSSTASETQYFGPGTRLLVL.

The chain links TRBV5-4 to TRBJ2-7, with TRBD2 matching 10 bases. Germline-derived CDR1 and CDR2 are SGHNT and YYREEE (reference sequence). The ends lost 4 bases at V and 3 bases at J; junction bases unmatched: 4. The CDR3 is made up of 14 amino acids. CDR3 in amino acids: CASSKAGGNYEQYF. The CDR3 DNA reads as TGTGCCAGCAGCAAAGCGGGGGGGAACTACGAGCAGTACTTC.

With respect to this clone: Additional DNA sequences in this sample encode the identical CDR3. The chain recombines TRBV6-5 with TRBJ1-6, with a possible D match to TRBD1 (5 bases). Trimming cost V 2 bases and J 7 bases, with 15 bases left between them. Germline assignment: CDR1 MNHEY and CDR2 SVGAGI. CDR3 length: 16 residues. The CDR3 sequence: CASSYPRGGENSPLHF. In DNA, the CDR3 is TGTGCCAGCAGTTACCCCCGGGGAGGGGAAAATTCACCCCTCCACTTT.

The chain is built from TRBV19 and TRBJ1-4, with D possibly matching TRBD1 (6 bases). The ends were cut back, 0 bases at V and 5 bases at J, with 10 bases in the middle. This CDR3 region has 15 residues. Germline lookup yields CDR1 LNHDA and CDR2 SQIVND (reference sequence). CDR3 DNA sequence: TGTGCCAGTAGTATAGAATTTACAGGGAATGAAAAACTGTTTTTT. Residues: CASSIEFTGNEKLFF.

As for this clone: A much larger clone lies one base from this, so it may be a read error. V is TRBV3-1 (or the pseudogene TRBV3-2) and J is TRBJ2-2; D call uncertain. Germline V gene data show CDR1 as LGHDT and CDR2 as YNNKEL (reference sequence). The ends were cut back, 5 bases at V and 2 bases at J, with 3 bases in the middle. This CDR3 is 12 amino acids long. CDR3 sequence: CASSGNTGELFF. As DNA, the CDR3 is TGTGCCAGCAGCGGAAACACCGGGGAGCTGTTTTTT.

The V gene is TRBV18, the J gene TRBJ2-5; the match to TRBD1 covers 7 bases. The CDR3 extends over 14 amino acids. CDR1 is KGHSH and CDR2 is LQKENI in the germline V gene. V gave up 0 bases and J gave up 4 bases; unmatched junction bases: 2. This chain's CDR3 is CASSPPRGRETQYF. CDR3 DNA: TGTGCCAGCTCACCACCTAGGGGGCGAGAGACCCAGTACTTC.

The V gene is TRBV2, the J gene TRBJ1-5; D unresolved. The CDR3 runs to 15 residues. V lost 4 bases and J 6 bases, leaving 16 bases between the germline ends. Germline V gene data show CDR1 as SNHLY and CDR2 as FYNNEI. The CDR3 sequence is CASSGASEVGQPQHF. The CDR3 DNA sequence: TGTGCCAGCAGTGGGGCTAGTGAGGTAGGTCAGCCCCAGCATTTT.

The chain employs TRBV2 and TRBJ2-3, with D possibly being TRBD1 or TRBD2 (5 bases each). Between the trimmed V and J ends, which lost 6 bases and 0 bases, there was a span of 22 bases. CDR1 and CDR2 from the germline V gene are SNHLY and FYNNEI. This CDR3 is built from 18 residues. CDR3 sequence reads: CASSGDGGAAESTDTQYF. The CDR3 nucleotides are TGTGCCAGCAGCGGGGACGGTGGGGCAGCGGAGAGCACAGATACGCAGTATTTT. The whole variable domain, remainder taken from reference TRBV2 and TRBJ2-3, is EPEVTQTPSHQVTQMGQEVILRCVPISNHLYFYWYRQILGQKVEFLVSFYNNEISEKSEIFDDQFSVERPDGSNFTLKIRSTKLEDSAMYFCASSGDGGAAESTDTQYFGPGTRLTVL.

The chain combines TRBV2 with TRBJ1-6; TRBD1 matches at 8 bases. V was pared by 7 bases and J by 8 bases, with 10 bases of the junction left unmatched. The CDR3 has 15 amino acids. Germline values: CDR1 SNHLY, CDR2 FYNNEI. The CDR3 DNA follows: TGTGCCAGCAATTCGGGACAGGCAGATCATTCACCCCTCCACTTT. It codes for CASNSGQADHSPLHF.

The chain recombines TRBV2 with TRBJ1-2; unclear D gene. Looked up from germline, CDR1 is SNHLY and CDR2 is FYNNEI. CDR3 size: 13 residues. Trimming shortened V by 5 bases and J by 4 bases, and 11 bases separated the two germline ends. CDR3 sequence (DNA): TGTGCCAGCAGTAGAGACGGCGGCTATGGCTACACCTTC. This sequence encodes CASSRDGGYGYTF.

The rearrangement links TRBV3-1 (or the pseudogene TRBV3-2) to TRBJ1-2; D gene uncertain. V was shortened by 1 base and J by 4 bases, with 7 bases between the two germline ends. In germline, CDR1 is LGHDT, CDR2 YNNKEL (reference sequence). This CDR3 region has 13 residues. CDR3 in amino acids: CASSQVYGYGYTF. The CDR3 DNA reads TGTGCCAGCAGCCAAGTGTATGGCTATGGCTACACCTTC.

This chain uses TRBV9 with TRBJ1-6; TRBD1 might be the D (6 bases). Germline CDR1 reads SGDLS; CDR2 reads YYNGEE. CDR3 length equals 15 residues. Trimming stripped 0 bases from V and 6 bases from J, with 10 bases between. The CDR3 spells CASSVVEGGNSPLHF. DNA for the CDR3: TGTGCCAGCAGCGTAGTTGAGGGGGGTAATTCACCCCTCCACTTT.

J is TRBJ2-7 and V is TRBV28; D might be TRBD1 or TRBD2, each matching 5 bases. Germline V gene lookup returns CDR1 MDHEN and CDR2 SYDVKM. CDR3 length equals 12 residues. Trimming left V 5 bases short and J 5 bases short, with 10 bases between. The CDR3 DNA reads TGTGCCAGCAGTACCGGGGCGCACGAGCAGTACTTC. Translating gives CASSTGAHEQYF.

V is TRBV28 and J is TRBJ2-7; unclear D gene. The CDR3 loop spans 14 amino acids. The germline V and J ends were trimmed by 6 bases and 5 bases, with 17 bases remaining between them. Per germline, CDR1 MDHEN and CDR2 SYDVKM. The CDR3, as DNA: TGTGCCAGCAGCTCGGCCCTGCACCGGGACGAGCAGTACTTC. It yields the protein CASSSALHRDEQYF.

The chain links TRBV3-1 (or the pseudogene TRBV3-2) to TRBJ2-2, with 7 bases lining up with TRBD2. CDR1 and CDR2 (germline): LGHDT, YNNKEL (reference sequence). The CDR3 has 14 amino acids. Trimming took 6 bases from V and 2 from J; bases not matched to a gene: 3. This CDR3 is CASRPSGNTGELFF. The CDR3 region has the DNA TGTGCCAGCAGGCCTAGCGGTAACACCGGGGAGCTGTTTTTT.

The chain employs TRBV7-3 and TRBJ2-1, with 14 bases that match TRBD2. V lost 5 bases and J lost 7; bases outside the gene matches: 4. CDR3 length: 15 residues. Germline-derived CDR1 and CDR2 are SGHTA and FQGTGA. The CDR3 coding sequence is TGTGCCAGCAGCGAGGGACTAGCGGGAGTAAATGAGCAGTTCTTC. It encodes CASSEGLAGVNEQFF.

This chain joins TRBV7-9 and TRBJ2-3, with 13 bases aligning to TRBD2. The CDR3 is 18 amino acids. The germline V gene encodes CDR1 SEHNR and CDR2 FQNEAQ (reference sequence). The V segment lost 4 bases and the J segment 5 bases; nucleotides outside the gene matches: 12. The CDR3 DNA follows: TGTGCCAGCAGCTCACCCCACGGACTAGCGGGGGAGGTAGATACGCAGTATTTT. Protein sequence: CASSSPHGLAGEVDTQYF.

CDR3 in amino acids: CASSPTNRGDEQYF. DNA for the CDR3: TGTGCCAGCTCGCCGACGAACAGGGGGGACGAGCAGTACTTC. The chain is built from TRBV18 and TRBJ2-7; 8 bases fit TRBD1. The CDR3 loop spans 14 amino acids. V dropped 6 bases and J dropped 5; count of bases not matched to a gene: 9. The germline V gene has CDR1 KGHSH and CDR2 LQKENI.

The J gene is TRBJ1-2, the V gene TRBV3-1 (or the pseudogene TRBV3-2); D is uncertain. The CDR3 runs 15 residues. The V end lost 7 bases, the J end lost 5 bases, and 20 bases lay between the germline ends. Germline CDR1 reads LGHDT; CDR2 reads YNNKEL (reference sequence). The CDR3 DNA reads TGTGCCAGCACCTCCCCCGGGTCTTCGGAGTATGGCTACACCTTC. This encodes CASTSPGSSEYGYTF.